This T cell receptor (beta chain) was captured by sequencing in a study of cytomegalovirus exposure and HLA in healthy donors. Worth noting for this clone: Antigen: not known.

A multiplex PCR was run with 60 Vbeta primers and 13 Jbeta primers. Here immunoSEQ multiplex PCR was the method, and the copy in TCRdb shows in-frame clones only, minus some. The table includes about 210,000 clones, over 80% detected once. In germline, CDR1 is SGHTA, CDR2 FQGNSA. Losses at the gene ends were 5 bases for V and 4 bases for J; bases not matched to a gene: 5. This CDR3 spans 14 amino acids. Broader study findings: Of the V segments, some could not be distinguished, including TRBV6-2 and TRBV6-3, and were excluded. TCR beta chains numbering 164 were designated cytomegalovirus-associated.

This TCR was sampled from a woman in her forties or fifties in good health and CMV-seropositive. The rearrangement links TRBV7-2 to TRBJ1-5; 7 nucleotides align to TRBD1. The sequenced sample was PBMCs. Here the CDR3 reads CASSQTGLNQPQHF. The DNA of the CDR3 is TGTGCCAGCAGCCAGACAGGGCTTAATCAGCCCCAGCATTTT.